The subject of this entry is one TCR beta chain. What it binds is unknown. Germline V gene data show CDR1 as GTSNPN and CDR2 as SVGIG (reference sequence). Trimming removed 2 bases from V and 7 bases from J, with 14 bases in between. This CDR3 region has 13 residues. Scientists isolated CD4+ T cells after an approximately 10-day culture period ended. Each person got two doses of an mRNA SARS-CoV-2 vaccine, BNT162b2 or mRNA-1273. The sample originates from a study of vaccination effects on CD4 cells after COVID-19. The table came from immunoSEQ multiplex PCR; TCRdb's copy has only in-frame clones and leaves some out. The table has tens of thousands of clones, roughly 74% seen once.

The sequenced sample was CD4+ T cells from PBMCs cultured without peptide, obtained after COVID-19 vaccination. The chain couples TRBV30 to TRBJ1-2; D is unclear. This receptor was taken from a human donor who received a COVID-19 vaccine. The CDR3, as DNA: TGTGCCTGGAGTTTGGCGGGAGTTAGTGGCTACACCTTC. Encoded protein: CAWSLAGVSGYTF.